A single T cell receptor (beta chain) is shown here with its context. Its matching antigen is unknown. 13 Jbeta primers and 60 Vbeta primers were used for the PCR. Profiling relied on immunoSEQ multiplex PCR, and the TCRdb table lists in-frame clones only, not all of them. The table shows roughly 190,000 clones, with roughly 74% occurring only once. The sample belongs to a study of cytomegalovirus exposure and HLA in healthy donors. Study conclusions and caveats: An apparent linkage of common viral pathogens to several of the most significant clusters emerged in a later analysis. A later analysis showed TCR association rates differing by HLA locus, peaking at DRB1 and lowest at HLA-C. Earlier findings revealed that most TCR beta V segments proved productive either about 87% or about 30% of the time. Association of a missense DCLRE1C variant with TCR beta V- and J-gene trimming was reported in a later analysis.

Germline-derived CDR1 and CDR2 are SGHTA and FQGNSA. V was shortened by 5 bases and J by 2 bases, with 21 bases between the two germline ends. The CDR3 has 17 amino acids. Sequencing used PBMCs. The receptor was derived from a woman aged 30 to 39 in good health and CMV-seronegative. V gene TRBV7-2 combines with J gene TRBJ1-2; D possibly corresponds to TRBD1 (6 bases). This CDR3 is CASSRGGTTGFNYGYTF. The CDR3 bases are TGTGCCAGCAGCAGGGGGGGGACGACAGGTTTCAACTATGGCTACACCTTC.